This T cell receptor beta chain was recovered during a study of blood T cells in healthy people across ages. Of note for this clonotype: Its antigen is unidentified.

The second PCR ran about 6 to 11 cycles with a sample-barcoded 5' primer and J-beta primers. At least 3 million CDR3-containing paired-end reads were obtained per sample. One entry per CDR3 protein results from TCRdb running MiXCR on the 5' RACE reads. The sample lists roughly 1,500,000 distinct CDR3 sequences; around 42% were seen once. CDR3 length equals 13 residues. V dropped 2 bases and J dropped 5 bases, with 9 bases sitting between them. The germline gives CDR1 LNHNV, CDR2 YYDKDF (reference sequence). Findings of the study overall: Among long-lived donors, naive CD4+ cells were more numerous and diversity higher than in aged donors.

Material: blood. This TCR derives from a young woman in good health. This sequence joins TRBV15 and TRBJ2-5; D uncertain. The CDR3 region has the DNA TGTGCCACCAGCAGACCGGTTGGGGAGACCCAGTACTTC. Translated, it gives CATSRPVGETQYF.